This T cell receptor beta chain is from a study of T cells in Graves' hyperthyroidism and ophthalmopathy. Broader study findings: In blood, most of the thyroid clonotypes expanded above 0.001 were also present.

Absent ophthalmopathy progression within 18 months defined stable Graves' hyperthyroidism. A patient was excluded if there was uncontrolled infection, other autoimmune disease, pregnancy or lactation. A roughly 9.7 ml volume of fresh peripheral blood provided the PBMCs. CDR3 size: 16 residues. The V gene's germline CDR1 is LGHNA and CDR2 YNFKEQ. Trimming removed 0 bases at V and 4 bases at J, with 13 bases between. The investigators amplified TCR beta CDR3 regions from RNA transcripts. Carried out on the TCR CDR3, a first-round RT-PCR used the HTBI primer set. TCRdb processed the multiplex PCR reads anew with MiXCR; each CDR3 protein has one entry. The sample shows approximately 420,000 distinct CDR3 sequences, more than 13% of them seen only once. A note on this clonotype: Its matching antigen is unknown.

The sequence came from a woman under 40 with Graves' hyperthyroidism. Sequenced sample: blood. The chain joins TRBV4-2 to TRBJ2-1; D is ambiguous. The CDR3 here is CASSQEAGDQYNEQFF. The DNA for the CDR3 is TGTGCCAGCAGCCAAGAAGCCGGAGATCAGTACAATGAGCAGTTCTTC.